The next 32 T cell receptor beta chains were all read from a single sample in a study of cytomegalovirus exposure and HLA in healthy donors. The PCR used 60 Vbeta and 13 Jbeta primers. Measured with immunoSEQ multiplex PCR; TCRdb has only the in-frame clones, and not every one. The profile shows 120,000 or so clones, 60% to 75% of them singletons. The specimen was PBMCs. All receptors come from a woman aged 45-60 years in good health and CMV-seropositive.

V and J are TRBV7-2 and TRBJ2-3; D remains unclear. The V and J ends lost 5 bases and 5 bases respectively, with 14 bases between them. Germline assignment: CDR1 SGHTA and CDR2 FQGNSA. CDR3 size: 14 residues. Here the CDR3 DNA reads TGTGCCAGCAGCCCCTACCTATCTGGAGATACGCAGTATTTT. This translates into CASSPYLSGDTQYF.

This sequence joins TRBV14 and TRBJ1-1, with no clear D. The CDR3 is 13 amino acids. V was shortened by 4 bases and J by 0 bases, with 6 bases between the two germline ends. Germline-derived CDR1 and CDR2 are SGHDN and FVKESK. CDR3 amino acids: CASSRAMNTEAFF. The CDR3 bases are TGTGCCAGCAGCCGGGCTATGAACACTGAAGCTTTCTTT. Drawing the rest from reference TRBV14 and TRBJ1-1, the complete variable domain is EAGVTQFPSHSVIEKGQTVTLRCDPISGHDNLYWYRRVMGKEIKFLLHFVKESKQDESGMPNNRFLAERTGGTYSTLKVQPAELEDSGVYFCASSRAMNTEAFFGQGTRLTVV.

The chain is built from TRBV27 and TRBJ1-2, with D possibly being TRBD1 (5 bases). CDR1 is MNHEY, CDR2 SMNVEV, per germline (reference sequence). V shed 5 bases and J shed 7 bases, with 17 bases lying between them. CDR3 length: 14 amino acids. The CDR3 nucleotides are TGTGCCAGCAGTCCGATGACAGTGTCATTTGGCTACACCTTC. It encodes CASSPMTVSFGYTF.

This chain joins TRBV4-3 and TRBJ1-2, with TRBD1 matching 9 bases. The CDR3 runs 16 residues. The trim removed 1 base at V and 6 bases at J, leaving 9 bases unmatched. Germline V CDR1 and CDR2: LGHNA, YSLEER. In nucleotides, the CDR3 is TGCGCCAGCAGCCAAGCCCTCGGTAGGACAGGGGATGGCTACACCTTC. Translated, it gives CASSQALGRTGDGYTF.

This chain's CDR3 is CASSIGGGPTDTQYF. The CDR3 nucleotides read TGTGCCAGTAGTATAGGCGGGGGGCCCACAGATACGCAGTATTTT. The rearrangement joins TRBV19 to TRBJ2-3; 8 bases map to TRBD2. Germline CDR1 and CDR2: LNHDA and SQIVND (reference sequence). The CDR3 covers 15 residues. The junction had 2 bases not matched to a gene; V was cut back by 1 base and J by 2 bases.

This sequence joins TRBV10-3 and TRBJ2-4, with TRBD1 identical over 9 bases. CDR1 ENHRY and CDR2 SYGVKD come from the germline V gene. The CDR3 consists of 17 residues. V shed 0 bases and J 8 bases; nucleotides not matched to a gene: 11. CDR3 sequence reads: CAISESTGTGRTDIQYF. CDR3 bases: TGTGCCATCAGTGAGTCGACGGGGACAGGGAGGACGGACATTCAGTACTTC.

The chain is built from TRBV6-5 and TRBJ2-6; perhaps TRBD1 as D (6 bases). Germline V CDR1 and CDR2: MNHEY, SVGAGI. The CDR3 spans 15 residues. V dropped 6 bases and J dropped 4 bases, with 13 bases sitting between them. The CDR3 region is CASREAGTGANVLTF. The CDR3 nucleotides read TGTGCCAGCAGGGAGGCTGGGACAGGGGCCAACGTCCTGACTTTC.

The V gene is TRBV6-6, the J gene TRBJ2-5, with D uncertain. This CDR3 region has 13 residues. CDR1 is MNHNY and CDR2 is SVGAGI in the germline V gene (reference sequence). V lost 6 bases and J 4 bases, leaving 12 bases between the germline ends. CDR3: CASSQLPRETQYF. The CDR3, as DNA: TGTGCCAGCAGCCAACTTCCAAGAGAGACCCAGTACTTC.

The chain carries TRBV7-2 and TRBJ1-2; perhaps TRBD1 as D (6 bases). This CDR3 region has 14 residues. The germline gives CDR1 SGHTA, CDR2 FQGNSA. V was trimmed by 6 bases and J by 8 bases, leaving 19 bases between them. In DNA, the CDR3 is TGTGCCAGCAGTGGAGGGGGGGCCCCTTGGGGCTACACCTTC. Its protein product is CASSGGGAPWGYTF.

This chain uses TRBV5-4 with TRBJ1-4; 7 bases match TRBD1. In germline, CDR1 is SGHNT, CDR2 YYREEE (reference sequence). The CDR3 spans 15 residues. Losses at the gene ends were 3 bases for V and 3 bases for J; bases not matched to a gene: 5. The CDR3 nucleotides are TGTGCCAGCAGCTCCACAGGGGTTGCTAATGAAAAACTGTTTTTT. Its translation is CASSSTGVANEKLFF.

The V gene is TRBV6-4, the J gene TRBJ2-7, with D perhaps matching TRBD1 (6 bases). The V and J ends lost 7 bases and 7 bases respectively, with 17 bases between them. The germline V gene encodes CDR1 MRHNA and CDR2 SNTAGT. This CDR3 region has 13 residues. In DNA, the CDR3 is TGTGCCAGCACTTGGACAGCTCTGGGGGAGCAGTACTTC. It encodes CASTWTALGEQYF.

V usage is TRBV18 and J usage is TRBJ2-7, with D perhaps TRBD2 (5 bases). The CDR3 runs 16 residues. Germline CDR1 is KGHSH and CDR2 is LQKENI. Trimming took off 2 bases at V and 6 bases at J, with 20 bases between the two ends. The CDR3 DNA reads TGTGCCAGCTCACCAAGCCTGGACTCGGTCTCGGGCGAGCAGTACTTC. It codes for CASSPSLDSVSGEQYF.

This sequence joins TRBV10-3 and TRBJ2-7, with TRBD2 identical over 8 bases. The V gene's germline CDR1 is ENHRY and CDR2 SYGVKD. J gave up 7 bases and V 8 bases, and 7 bases lay outside the gene matches. This CDR3 region has 12 residues. Written as DNA, the CDR3 is TGTGCCATCGTTAGCGGGGCGGGTGAGCAGTACTTC. Residues: CAIVSGAGEQYF.

This sequence joins TRBV4-1 and TRBJ2-3; TRBD1 is a possible D gene (5 bases). Germline CDR1 is MGHRA and CDR2 is YSYEKL. V shed 5 bases and J shed 1 base, with 13 bases lying between them. This CDR3 has 15 amino acids. In DNA form, the CDR3 reads TGCGCCAGCAGCTTCCCAGGGTCTGGCACAGATACGCAGTATTTT. This translates into CASSFPGSGTDTQYF.

This clone was counted only a few times. V usage is TRBV5-6 and J usage is TRBJ1-1; D gene unclear. The V end lost 0 bases, the J end lost 6 bases, and 9 bases lay between the germline ends. This CDR3 comprises 13 residues. Germline-derived CDR1 and CDR2 are SGHDT and YYEEEE. CDR3 bases: TGTGCCAGCAGCTTGGCCGGGTACCCTGAAGCTTTCTTT. Translating gives CASSLAGYPEAFF. The entire variable domain, with the rest obtained from reference TRBV5-6 and TRBJ1-1, is as follows: DAGVTQSPTHLIKTRGQQVTLRCSPKSGHDTVSWYQQALGQGPQFIFQYYEEEERQRGNFPDRFSGHQFPNYSSELNVNALLLGDSALYLCASSLAGYPEAFFGQGTRLTVV.

The J gene is TRBJ1-2, the V gene TRBV5-6, with 8 bases aligning to TRBD1. Germline values: CDR1 SGHDT, CDR2 YYEEEE. V lost 1 base, J lost 8 bases, and 10 bases stayed unmatched. The CDR3 is 15 residues long. The CDR3 region has the DNA TGTGCCAGCAGCTTGCCGCTTCAGGGGGCGGGGGGCTACACCTTC. This gives the protein CASSLPLQGAGGYTF.

This clone was counted a single time. This chain connects TRBV5-6 to TRBJ1-6; 9 nucleotides agree with TRBD1. CDR1 SGHDT and CDR2 YYEEEE come from the germline V gene. The CDR3 sequence is 16 residues long. The trim removed 1 base at V and 7 bases at J, leaving 6 bases unmatched. The CDR3: CASSLPGTGRNSPLHF. CDR3 bases: TGTGCCAGCAGCTTGCCCGGGACAGGGAGGAATTCACCCCTCCACTTT.

The chain carries TRBV6-5 and TRBJ1-3; no firm D call. This CDR3 has 15 residues. Germline V CDR1 and CDR2: MNHEY, SVGAGI. Between the trimmed V and J ends, which lost 2 bases and 4 bases, there was a span of 12 bases. DNA of the CDR3: TGTGCCAGCAGTTACGGTGCGGGGTTCGGAAACACCATATATTTT. Its protein product is CASSYGAGFGNTIYF.

This rearrangement joins TRBV2 to TRBJ1-5, with D unresolved. Trimming removed 7 bases from V and 4 bases from J, with 11 bases in between. Per the germline V gene, CDR1 is SNHLY and CDR2 is FYNNEI. CDR3 length equals 13 residues. CDR3 sequence reads: CASTYITNQPQHF. DNA of the CDR3: TGTGCCAGCACGTACATAACAAATCAGCCCCAGCATTTT.

V usage is TRBV30 and J usage is TRBJ1-5; D might be TRBD1 (6 bases). Germline CDR1 GTSNPN, CDR2 SVGIG (reference sequence). V was shortened by 5 bases and J by 7 bases, with 15 bases between the two germline ends. The CDR3 consists of 13 residues. Here the CDR3 reads CAWADSHGQPQHF. The CDR3, as DNA: TGTGCCTGGGCGGACAGCCACGGACAGCCCCAGCATTTT.

The chain combines TRBV7-8 with TRBJ1-2; D is ambiguous. The CDR3 consists of 15 residues. Germline V gene data show CDR1 as SGHVS and CDR2 as FQNEAQ. V lost 3 bases and J 1 base, leaving 12 bases between the germline ends. The CDR3 DNA reads as TGTGCCAGCAGCTTGAGCGGGGATGTTAACTATGGCTACACCTTC. This gives the protein CASSLSGDVNYGYTF.

The chain couples TRBV2 to TRBJ2-3; D uncertain. The ends were cut back, 1 base at V and 2 bases at J, with 7 bases in the middle. The CDR3 loop spans 14 amino acids. Per germline, CDR1 SNHLY and CDR2 FYNNEI. In nucleotides, the CDR3 is TGTGCCAGCAGTGAAGTGCGTACCACAGATACGCAGTATTTT. Translated: CASSEVRTTDTQYF. The entire variable domain, with the rest obtained from reference TRBV2 and TRBJ2-3, is as follows: EPEVTQTPSHQVTQMGQEVILRCVPISNHLYFYWYRQILGQKVEFLVSFYNNEISEKSEIFDDQFSVERPDGSNFTLKIRSTKLEDSAMYFCASSEVRTTDTQYFGPGTRLTVL.

The genes are TRBV30 and TRBJ1-1, with D unresolved. Trimming took 7 bases from V and 1 from J, leaving 10 bases between them. CDR1 and CDR2 from the germline V gene are GTSNPN and SVGIG (reference sequence). This CDR3 is built from 12 residues. The CDR3 nucleotides read TGTGCCTTCCGATACGGGAACACTGAAGCTTTCTTT. Translation gives CAFRYGNTEAFF.

V usage is TRBV2 and J usage is TRBJ1-4; D ambiguous. V was cut by 6 bases and J by 8 bases, with 16 bases left in between. This CDR3 region has 14 residues. Germline CDR1 is SNHLY and CDR2 is FYNNEI. In nucleotides, the CDR3 is TGTGCCAGCAGCCCTACCGTCTCGAGCGAAAAACTGTTTTTT. Translating it yields CASSPTVSSEKLFF.

The V gene is TRBV19, the J gene TRBJ1-1; 7 bases are shared with TRBD1. The germline CDR1 and CDR2 sequences are LNHDA and SQIVND (reference sequence). J gave up 4 bases and V 4 bases, and 3 bases lay outside the gene matches. The CDR3 length is 13 residues. CDR3 sequence reads: CASSNYRGTEAFF. The CDR3, as DNA: TGTGCCAGTAGTAATTACAGGGGCACTGAAGCTTTCTTT. The full variable domain, in which reference TRBV19 and TRBJ1-1 provide the parts outside the CDR3, is DGGITQSPKYLFRKEGQNVTLSCEQNLNHDAMYWYRQDPGQGLRLIYYSQIVNDFQKGDIAEGYSVSREKKESFPLTVTSAQKNPTAFYLCASSNYRGTEAFFGQGTRLTVV.

J is TRBJ2-7 and V is TRBV30; the D gene is possibly TRBD2 (6 bases). This CDR3 comprises 13 residues. The germline V gene has CDR1 GTSNPN and CDR2 SVGIG (reference sequence). The germline V and J ends were trimmed by 1 base and 3 bases, with 10 bases remaining between them. The CDR3 is CAWSGLGVYEQYF. Written as DNA, the CDR3 is TGTGCCTGGAGTGGACTAGGGGTCTACGAGCAGTACTTC.

The chain combines TRBV5-1 with TRBJ2-5; 7 bases agree with TRBD1. V was pared by 0 bases and J by 5 bases, with 7 bases of the junction left unmatched. The V gene's germline CDR1 is SGHRS and CDR2 YFSETQ. The CDR3 is 15 amino acids. The CDR3: CASSLVPGGVETQYF. CDR3 nucleotide sequence: TGCGCCAGCAGCTTGGTTCCAGGGGGTGTGGAGACCCAGTACTTC.

This sequence joins TRBV6-4 and TRBJ2-1, with D unclear. Germline V CDR1 and CDR2: MRHNA, SNTAGT. This CDR3 comprises 19 residues. V lost 0 bases and J 2 bases, leaving 20 bases between the germline ends. This chain's CDR3 is CASSDSSRLGCFPYNEQFF. DNA of the CDR3: TGTGCCAGCAGTGACTCGAGTCGTCTCGGGTGCTTCCCCTACAATGAGCAGTTCTTC.

V gene TRBV5-4 combines with J gene TRBJ1-6; D remains unclear. The V end was cut by 0 bases, the J end by 0 bases, with 13 bases between. Germline CDR1 and CDR2: SGHNT and YYREEE (reference sequence). CDR3 length: 18 residues. CDR3: CASSLDLPVSSYNSPLHF. The DNA for the CDR3 is TGTGCCAGCAGCTTGGACCTACCCGTTAGCTCCTATAATTCACCCCTCCACTTT.

The chain's CDR3 is CSVQTDLGGTAGEQYF. The CDR3 DNA reads TGCAGCGTTCAGACGGACTTGGGGGGGACCGCTGGCGAGCAGTACTTC. The V and J genes are TRBV29-1 and TRBJ2-7; 7 bases map to TRBD2. Germline-derived CDR1 and CDR2 are SQVTM and ANQGSEA. After removal of 5 bases from V and 6 bases from J, the junction contained 19 bases not matched to a gene. There are 16 residues in the CDR3.

The rearrangement joins TRBV27 to TRBJ2-7; TRBD1 agrees at 10 bases. This CDR3 contains 17 residues. Unmatched junction bases numbered 12, after V lost 3 bases and J lost 4 bases. Germline loops: CDR1 MNHEY, CDR2 SMNVEV (reference sequence). CDR3 protein: CASSFSGTGAPEYEQYF. The CDR3 bases are TGTGCCAGCAGTTTTTCGGGGACAGGGGCTCCGGAATACGAGCAGTACTTC.

This chain connects TRBV5-1 to TRBJ2-7; 8 bases map to TRBD2. Germline V lookup: CDR1 SGHRS, CDR2 YFSETQ. Trimming cost V 4 bases and J 3 bases; bases outside gene matches: 3. The CDR3 loop spans 13 amino acids. The CDR3 region is CASSTGLVYEQYF. The CDR3 nucleotides are TGCGCCAGCAGCACGGGACTAGTCTACGAGCAGTACTTC. The full variable domain, its missing parts supplied by reference TRBV5-1 and TRBJ2-7, is KAGVTQTPRYLIKTRGQQVTLSCSPISGHRSVSWYQQTPGQGLQFLFEYFSETQRNKGNFPGRFSGRQFSNSRSEMNVSTLELGDSALYLCASSTGLVYEQYFGPGTRLTVT.